The 18 T cell receptor beta chains given below trace back to one sample, sequenced in a study of cytomegalovirus exposure and HLA in healthy donors. The PCR used 60 Vbeta and 13 Jbeta primers. TCRdb's table, derived via immunoSEQ multiplex PCR, lists solely in-frame clones and lacks some. The table shows about 60,000 clones, with roughly 70% occurring only once. The sample comprised PBMCs. These receptors were obtained from a man aged 45 to 65 in good health and CMV-seronegative.

The V call is TRBV7-8, the J call TRBJ1-2; 9 bases align to TRBD1. The CDR3 has 14 amino acids. The germline V gene has CDR1 SGHVS and CDR2 FQNEAQ. The V gene end was trimmed by 5 bases and the J gene end by 8 bases; junction bases not matched to a gene: 9. CDR3 sequence reads: CASSASTGGYGYTF. The CDR3 DNA sequence: TGTGCCAGCAGCGCCTCGACAGGGGGATACGGCTACACCTTC.

This chain links TRBV2 with TRBJ2-3; 7 bases map to TRBD1. This CDR3 spans 16 amino acids. The V and J ends lost 8 bases and 2 bases, in that order; junction bases with no gene match: 13. Looked up from germline, CDR1 is SNHLY and CDR2 is FYNNEI. The CDR3: CASPLQGLAHTDTQYF. DNA for the CDR3: TGTGCCAGCCCATTACAGGGGTTGGCGCACACAGATACGCAGTATTTT.

V usage is TRBV30 and J usage is TRBJ1-5, with 7 bases fitting TRBD1. The CDR3 spans 14 residues. V lost 5 bases and J lost 2; bases outside the gene matches: 6. The germline V gene has CDR1 GTSNPN and CDR2 SVGIG (reference sequence). CDR3 in amino acids: CAWGRQGGNQPQHF. The CDR3 nucleotides are TGTGCCTGGGGTCGACAGGGCGGCAATCAGCCCCAGCATTTT.

The CDR3 protein is CASSVAGSPYEQYF. The CDR3 DNA is TGTGCCAGCAGCGTGGCAGGAAGTCCCTACGAGCAGTACTTC. The rearrangement joins TRBV9 to TRBJ2-7; no clear D. The germline CDR1 and CDR2 sequences are SGDLS and YYNGEE. Trimming cost V 2 bases and J 2 bases, with 11 bases left between them. CDR3 length: 14 residues.

This clone was seen more than once but under ten times. V and J are TRBV2 and TRBJ2-2; 9 bases align to TRBD1. The CDR3 loop spans 17 amino acids. With 6 bases clipped from V and 3 bases from J, the junction kept 11 bases outside the gene matches. The germline V gene has CDR1 SNHLY and CDR2 FYNNEI. The CDR3 DNA is TGTGCCAGCAGAGGGGCGGGACAGGGACAGTACACCGGGGAGCTGTTTTTT. This translates into CASRGAGQGQYTGELFF.

This clone was seen a few times. V usage is TRBV9 and J usage is TRBJ2-2, with a weak D call TRBD2 (5 bases). Trimming left V 4 bases short and J 5 bases short, with 9 bases between. The length of the CDR3 is 13 residues. Germline values: CDR1 SGDLS, CDR2 YYNGEE. CDR3 DNA sequence: TGTGCCAGCAGCAAGGGAGAAACCGGGGAGCTGTTTTTT. It specifies CASSKGETGELFF.

The chain employs TRBV2 and TRBJ1-2; tentatively, D is TRBD1 (5 bases). Between the trimmed V and J ends, which lost 6 bases and 4 bases, there was a span of 12 bases. The CDR3 has 13 residues. Germline CDR1 SNHLY, CDR2 FYNNEI. As DNA, the CDR3 is TGTGCCAGCAGCCCAGGACACCTCTATGGCTACACCTTC. Translating gives CASSPGHLYGYTF.

J is TRBJ1-4 and V is TRBV5-4; D possibly corresponds to TRBD1 (5 bases). In germline, CDR1 is SGHNT, CDR2 YYREEE (reference sequence). Trimming removed 0 bases from V and 8 bases from J, with 17 bases in between. This CDR3 is built from 16 residues. In DNA form, the CDR3 reads TGTGCCAGCAGCTTGGTGGGAGGGGCCGCCAGGGAAAAACTGTTTTTT. This gives the protein CASSLVGGAAREKLFF. Drawing the rest from reference TRBV5-4 and TRBJ1-4, the complete variable domain is ETGVTQSPTHLIKTRGQQVTLRCSSQSGHNTVSWYQQALGQGPQFIFQYYREEENGRGNFPPRFSGLQFPNYSSELNVNALELDDSALYLCASSLVGGAAREKLFFGSGTQLSVL.

J is TRBJ2-5 and V is TRBV18; D is perhaps TRBD2 (6 bases). CDR3 size: 16 residues. Germline assignment: CDR1 KGHSH and CDR2 LQKENI. V was shortened by 4 bases and J by 9 bases, with 24 bases between the two germline ends. The CDR3 DNA sequence: TGTGCCAGCTCACAAGCAGTTCGGGGGTCCCCCGGGGCCCAGTACTTC. It specifies CASSQAVRGSPGAQYF.

The table lists this clone with a few counts. The CDR3: CASSFARGDSPLHF. CDR3 DNA sequence: TGTGCCAGCAGTTTCGCCAGGGGTGATTCACCCCTCCACTTT. The gene calls are TRBV27 and TRBJ1-6, with D perhaps TRBD1 (6 bases). V shed 3 bases and J shed 8 bases, with 11 bases lying between them. CDR1 is MNHEY and CDR2 is SMNVEV in the germline V gene (reference sequence). This CDR3 has 14 amino acids.

This clone has just a few counts. V gene TRBV6-1 combines with J gene TRBJ1-1, with D uncertain. There are 13 residues in the CDR3. Trimming stripped 5 bases from V and 4 bases from J, with 11 bases between. Per the germline V gene, CDR1 is MNHNS and CDR2 is SASEGT. The CDR3: CASSFAPGTEAFF. CDR3 in DNA: TGTGCCAGCAGTTTTGCTCCCGGCACTGAAGCTTTCTTT.

The chain carries TRBV7-8 and TRBJ2-5; 9 bases are shared with TRBD2. The DNA end lines up better with TRBJ2-7; the J call may be wrong. The CDR3 loop spans 18 amino acids. CDR1 and CDR2 from the germline V gene are SGHVS and FQNEAQ. CDR3 region: CASSPLPGERGDPYEQYF. CDR3 nucleotides: TGTGCCAGCAGCCCACTCCCGGGGGAGCGGGGGGATCCCTACGAGCAGTACTTC.

The V and J genes are TRBV11-3 and TRBJ2-3; TRBD2 is a possible D gene (5 bases). Germline CDR1 reads SGHNT; CDR2 reads YENEEA. Trimming stripped 1 base from V and 10 bases from J, with 12 bases between. The CDR3 has 13 amino acids. The CDR3 is CASSLVGVKAQYF. The CDR3 DNA reads as TGTGCCAGCAGCTTAGTCGGGGTTAAGGCGCAGTATTTT. Full variable domain (outside the CDR3, taken from reference TRBV11-3 and TRBJ2-3): EAGVVQSPRYKIIEKKQPVAFWCNPISGHNTLYWYLQNLGQGPELLIRYENEEAVDDSQLPKDRFSAERLKGVDSTLKIQPAELGDSAVYLCASSLVGVKAQYFGPGTRLTVL.

This chain links TRBV21-1 with TRBJ1-5. TRBV21-1 is annotated as a pseudogene. The CDR3 contains 14 residues. CDR3 sequence reads: CASSKARDAQPQHF. The CDR3 DNA follows: TGTGCCAGCAGCAAAGCGAGGGATGCTCAGCCCCAGCATTTT.

This clone was detected only a few times. An end of the junction does not agree with germline; a read error may underlie this. The chain uses TRBV7-9 and TRBJ2-5; a possible D gene is TRBD2 (5 bases). CDR3 length equals 17 residues. Germline loops: CDR1 SEHNR, CDR2 FQNEAQ (reference sequence). In DNA form, the CDR3 reads TGTTCCAGCAGCTTAGGGCTCGTAGACTACCTGGAGGAGACCCAGTACTTC. Its protein is CSSSLGLVDYLEETQYF.

The chain joins TRBV7-9 to TRBJ2-4; 9 bases map to TRBD2. The V and J ends lost 1 base and 0 bases, in that order; junction bases with no gene match: 7. In germline, CDR1 is SEHNR, CDR2 FQNEAQ (reference sequence). The CDR3 has 18 residues. As DNA, the CDR3 is TGTGCCAGCAGCTTAGTGCTTAGCGGGGGACTAGCCAAAAACATTCAGTACTTC. Translating it yields CASSLVLSGGLAKNIQYF.

This clone was detected only once. This rearrangement joins TRBV2 to TRBJ2-5, with D unresolved. CDR1 and CDR2 (germline): SNHLY, FYNNEI. Between the trimmed V and J ends, which lost 1 base and 4 bases, there was a span of 13 bases. This CDR3 region has 15 residues. The CDR3 region is CASSEDASERETQYF. For the CDR3, the DNA is TGTGCCAGCAGTGAAGACGCCAGCGAGAGAGAGACCCAGTACTTC.

The V call is TRBV29-1, the J call TRBJ2-6; the match to TRBD1 covers 8 bases. V dropped 3 bases and J dropped 3; count of bases not matched to a gene: 7. This CDR3 spans 16 amino acids. Germline V gene lookup returns CDR1 SQVTM and CDR2 ANQGSEA. The chain's CDR3 is CSVEELGQGGANVLTF. CDR3 nucleotide sequence: TGCAGCGTTGAGGAACTCGGACAGGGTGGGGCCAACGTCCTGACTTTC.